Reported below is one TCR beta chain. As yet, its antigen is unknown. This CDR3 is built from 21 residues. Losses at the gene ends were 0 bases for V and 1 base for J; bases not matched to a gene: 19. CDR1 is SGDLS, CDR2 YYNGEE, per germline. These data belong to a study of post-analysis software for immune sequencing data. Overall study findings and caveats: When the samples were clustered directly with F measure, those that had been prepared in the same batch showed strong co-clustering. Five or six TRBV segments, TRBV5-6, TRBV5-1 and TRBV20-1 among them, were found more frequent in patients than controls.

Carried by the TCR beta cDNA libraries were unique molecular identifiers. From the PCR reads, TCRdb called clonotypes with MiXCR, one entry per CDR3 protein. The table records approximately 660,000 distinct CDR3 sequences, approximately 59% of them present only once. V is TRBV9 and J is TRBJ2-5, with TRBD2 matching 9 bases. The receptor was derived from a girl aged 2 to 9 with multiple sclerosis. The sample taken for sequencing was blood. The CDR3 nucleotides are TGTGCCAGCAGCGTAGGCCTCGGCGGGAGGGCCGGTGGGGGATTCCAAGAGACCCAGTACTTC. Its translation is CASSVGLGGRAGGGFQETQYF. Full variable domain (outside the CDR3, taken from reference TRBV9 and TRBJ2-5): DSGVTQTPKHLITATGQRVTLRCSPRSGDLSVYWYQQSLDQGLQFLIQYYNGEERAKGNILERFSAQQFPDLHSELNLSSLELGDSALYFCASSVGLGGRAGGGFQETQYFGPGTRLLVL.